The clone carrying this T cell receptor (beta chain) has a handful of counts. This specimen comes from a study of molecular identifiers for immune sequencing clone quantification. Study summary: Sequencing covered four of five parts into which replicate RNA from about 20,000 or 100,000 naive CD8 cells was split.

TCRdb independently ran MiXCR on the PCR reads; one entry per CDR3 protein. Counted here are roughly 93,000 distinct CDR3 sequences, around 27% occurring once; the ten biggest clones make up 0.7% to 0.8%. Material: naive CD8+ T cells from blood, with Jurkat cell RNA spiked in. The subset was: FACS-sorted CD8+CD4-CCR7+CD45RA+ naive T cells. This clonotype originated in a human donor in good health. Some libraries in this study had Jurkat cell RNA spiked in.

This CDR3 reads CASSSQTVSGMSTDTQYF. The DNA for the CDR3 is TGTGCCAGCAGTTCCCAGACCGTTAGCGGGATGAGCACAGATACGCAGTATTTT. The rearrangement links TRBV27 to TRBJ2-3; 8 bases line up with TRBD2. This CDR3 region has 18 residues. Germline assignment: CDR1 MNHEY and CDR2 SMNVEV (reference sequence). V was pared by 4 bases and J by 0 bases, with 12 bases of the junction left unmatched.